This TCR beta chain came from a study of blood T cell repertoires in COVID-19. Study details: Collection of acute and convalescent COVID-19 samples took place in the United States, Italy and Spain. In each case, the material was cDNA or gDNA derived from T cells, B-cell-depleted T cells, or PBMCs.

Per the germline V gene, CDR1 is SGHDN and CDR2 is FVKESK. Trimming at V came to 1 base and at J to 3 bases, leaving 4 bases not matched to a gene. The CDR3 runs to 17 residues. Original handling: The authors estimated nucleated cell counts from reference gene primer amplification. Profiling relied on immunoSEQ multiplex PCR, and the TCRdb table lists in-frame clones only, not all of them. That table gives V, J and clone size, and the DNA gave D and trimming. In the table there are approximately 200,000 clones, approximately 86% of which are singletons. Sequencing used PBMCs or T cells enriched from blood (not recorded which). This receptor was obtained from a woman aged 25-40 years who had been exposed to COVID-19. The rearrangement uses TRBV14 and TRBJ2-3, with 13 bases aligning to TRBD2. Here the CDR3 reads CASSQVLAGGPTDTQYF. CDR3 sequence (DNA): TGTGCCAGCAGCCAAGTACTAGCGGGGGGGCCAACAGATACGCAGTATTTT.